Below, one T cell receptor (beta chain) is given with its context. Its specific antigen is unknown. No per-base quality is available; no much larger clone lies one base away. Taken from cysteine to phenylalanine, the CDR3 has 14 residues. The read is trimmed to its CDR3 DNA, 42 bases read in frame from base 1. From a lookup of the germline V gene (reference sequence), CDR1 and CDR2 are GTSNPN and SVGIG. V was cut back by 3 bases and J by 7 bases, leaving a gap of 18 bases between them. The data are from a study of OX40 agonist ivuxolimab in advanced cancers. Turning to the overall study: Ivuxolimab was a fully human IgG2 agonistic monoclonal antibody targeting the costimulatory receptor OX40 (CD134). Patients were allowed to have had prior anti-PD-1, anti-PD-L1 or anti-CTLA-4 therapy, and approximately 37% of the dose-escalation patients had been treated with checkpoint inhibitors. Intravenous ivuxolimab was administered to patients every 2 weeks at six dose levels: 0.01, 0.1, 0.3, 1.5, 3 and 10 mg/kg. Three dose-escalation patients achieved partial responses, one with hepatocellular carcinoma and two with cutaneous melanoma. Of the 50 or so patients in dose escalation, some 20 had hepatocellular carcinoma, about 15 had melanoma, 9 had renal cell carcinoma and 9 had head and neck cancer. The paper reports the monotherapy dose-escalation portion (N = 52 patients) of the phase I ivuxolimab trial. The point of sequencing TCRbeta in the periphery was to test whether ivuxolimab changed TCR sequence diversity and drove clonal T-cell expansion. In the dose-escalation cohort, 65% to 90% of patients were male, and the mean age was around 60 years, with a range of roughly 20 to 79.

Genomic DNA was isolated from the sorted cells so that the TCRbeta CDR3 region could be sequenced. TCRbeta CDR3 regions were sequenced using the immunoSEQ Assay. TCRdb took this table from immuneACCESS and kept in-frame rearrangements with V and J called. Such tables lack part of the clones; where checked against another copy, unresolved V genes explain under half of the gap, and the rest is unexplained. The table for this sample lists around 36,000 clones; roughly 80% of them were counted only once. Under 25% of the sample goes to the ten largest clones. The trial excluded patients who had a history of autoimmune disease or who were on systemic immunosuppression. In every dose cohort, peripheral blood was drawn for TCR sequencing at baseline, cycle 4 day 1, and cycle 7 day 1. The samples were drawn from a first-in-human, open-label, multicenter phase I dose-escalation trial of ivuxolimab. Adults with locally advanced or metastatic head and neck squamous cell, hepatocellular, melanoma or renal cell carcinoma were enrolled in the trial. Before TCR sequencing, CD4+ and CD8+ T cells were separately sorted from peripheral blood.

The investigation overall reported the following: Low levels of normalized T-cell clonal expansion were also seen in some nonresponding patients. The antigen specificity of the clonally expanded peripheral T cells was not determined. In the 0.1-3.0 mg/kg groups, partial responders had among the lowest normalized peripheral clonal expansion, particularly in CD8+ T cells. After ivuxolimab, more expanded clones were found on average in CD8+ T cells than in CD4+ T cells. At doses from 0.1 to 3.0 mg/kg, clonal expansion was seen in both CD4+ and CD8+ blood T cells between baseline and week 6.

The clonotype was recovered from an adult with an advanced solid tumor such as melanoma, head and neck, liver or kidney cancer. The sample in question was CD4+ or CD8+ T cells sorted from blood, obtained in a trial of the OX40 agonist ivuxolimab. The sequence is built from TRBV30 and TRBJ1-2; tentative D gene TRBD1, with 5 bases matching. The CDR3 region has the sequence CAWRLTEPPGGYTF. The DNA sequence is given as TGTGCCTGGAGACTGACAGAACCCCCAGGTGGCTACACCTTC.